Below, 9 T cell receptor beta chains from the same sample are listed, as sequenced in a study of blood T cell repertoires in COVID-19. Here immunoSEQ multiplex PCR was the method, and the copy in TCRdb shows in-frame clones only, minus some. The data show some 320,000 clones, with more than 75% seen just once and roughly 2.5% held by the top ten. The sample taken for sequencing was PBMCs or T cells enriched from blood (not recorded which). These receptors all come from a man aged 55 to 70 who had recovered from COVID-19.

About this clone itself: Other DNA sequences in this specimen translate into the identical CDR3. The chain combines TRBV5-1 with TRBJ2-7; no reliable D call. The CDR3 runs to 14 residues. Germline V gene lookup returns CDR1 SGHRS and CDR2 YFSETQ. V shed 0 bases and J shed 0 bases, with 7 bases lying between them. As DNA, the CDR3 is TGCGCCAGCAGCTTGGCTGGCAGCTCCTACGAGCAGTACTTC. Protein sequence: CASSLAGSSYEQYF.

The V and J genes are TRBV12-5 and TRBJ2-7; D is undetermined. Trimming cost V 6 bases and J 2 bases, with 8 bases left between them. The germline V gene has CDR1 LGHNT and CDR2 FRNRAP. CDR3 length: 12 amino acids. This CDR3 reads CASGKSTYEQYF. The CDR3 coding sequence is TGTGCTAGTGGCAAATCAACCTACGAGCAGTACTTC.

V is TRBV6-5 and J is TRBJ1-1; possible D gene TRBD1, 5 bases. The germline CDR1 and CDR2 sequences are MNHEY and SVGAGI. Trimming left V 6 bases short and J 5 bases short, with 19 bases between. The CDR3 spans 15 residues. The CDR3: CASRAQVGGGTEAFF. Here the CDR3 DNA reads TGTGCCAGCAGGGCACAGGTGGGGGGTGGAACTGAAGCTTTCTTT.

CDR3 sequence reads: CASSRIQGEYGYTF. The DNA of the CDR3 is TGTGCCAGCAGCCGGATACAGGGGGAATATGGCTACACCTTC. This chain connects TRBV5-4 to TRBJ1-2; the match to TRBD1 covers 8 bases. Losses at the gene ends were 4 bases for V and 5 bases for J; bases not matched to a gene: 7. The CDR3 sequence is 14 residues long. Looked up from germline, CDR1 is SGHNT and CDR2 is YYREEE (reference sequence).

The V gene is TRBV24-1, the J gene TRBJ2-3, with 9 bases that match TRBD2. The CDR3 runs to 15 residues. Trimming removed 6 bases from V and 3 bases from J; junction bases left unmatched: 6. The germline CDR1 and CDR2 sequences are KGHDR and SFDVKD. The CDR3 DNA reads TGTGCCACCAGTCCGGGGCGGGGGGGTACAGATACGCAGTATTTT. This sequence encodes CATSPGRGGTDTQYF.

DNA of the CDR3: TGTGCCAGCAGCTTAGTGGGCCGGACAGTCGGAAACACCATATATTTT. It specifies CASSLVGRTVGNTIYF. The chain has TRBV7-8 and TRBJ1-3, with D possibly being TRBD1 (6 bases). The germline V gene has CDR1 SGHVS and CDR2 FQNEAQ. Deletions cut 1 base from V and 4 bases from J, with 14 bases between. This CDR3 has 16 amino acids.

The J gene is TRBJ2-3, the V gene TRBV24-1, with 7 bases matching TRBD1. The germline V gene encodes CDR1 KGHDR and CDR2 SFDVKD. The junction had 9 bases not matched to a gene; V was cut back by 3 bases and J by 4 bases. This CDR3 contains 16 residues. The CDR3 here is CATSDPSGGSADTQYF. The CDR3 DNA reads as TGTGCCACCAGTGATCCGTCAGGGGGTAGCGCAGATACGCAGTATTTT.

The chain recombines TRBV2 with TRBJ2-1; a possible D gene is TRBD2 (6 bases). V was pared by 8 bases and J by 6 bases, with 11 bases between. The CDR3 totals 12 residues. Germline CDR1 is SNHLY and CDR2 is FYNNEI. CDR3: CASAPEGNEQFF. CDR3 coding DNA: TGTGCCAGCGCCCCGGAGGGCAATGAGCAGTTCTTC.

This chain links TRBV5-8 with TRBJ1-2; TRBD1 might be the D (6 bases). Germline CDR1 is SGHTS and CDR2 is YDEGEE. Trimming took off 1 base at V and 1 base at J, with 11 bases between the two ends. The CDR3 length is 15 residues. CDR3: CASSLIGTNNYGYTF. CDR3 sequence (DNA): TGTGCCAGCAGCTTGATTGGGACAAATAACTATGGCTACACCTTC.